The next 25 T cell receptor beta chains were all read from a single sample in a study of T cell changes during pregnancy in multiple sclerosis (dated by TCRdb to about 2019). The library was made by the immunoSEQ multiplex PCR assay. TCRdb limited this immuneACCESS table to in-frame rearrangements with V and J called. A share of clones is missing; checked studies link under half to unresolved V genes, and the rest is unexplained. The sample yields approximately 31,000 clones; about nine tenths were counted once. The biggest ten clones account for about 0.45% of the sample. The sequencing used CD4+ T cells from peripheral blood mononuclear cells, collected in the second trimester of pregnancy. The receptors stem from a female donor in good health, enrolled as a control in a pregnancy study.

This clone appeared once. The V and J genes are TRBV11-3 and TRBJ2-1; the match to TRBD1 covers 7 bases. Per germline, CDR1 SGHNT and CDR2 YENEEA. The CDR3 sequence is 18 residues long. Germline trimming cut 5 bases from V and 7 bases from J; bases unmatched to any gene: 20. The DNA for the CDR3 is TGTGCCAGCAGCAATTACGACCGGTGGAGACAGGGAAGTAATGAGCAGTTCTTC. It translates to CASSNYDRWRQGSNEQFF.

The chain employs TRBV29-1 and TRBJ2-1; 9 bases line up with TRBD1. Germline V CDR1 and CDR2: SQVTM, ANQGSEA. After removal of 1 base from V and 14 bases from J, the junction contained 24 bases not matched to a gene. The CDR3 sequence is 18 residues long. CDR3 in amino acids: CSVEGRKGQGVAREGEFF. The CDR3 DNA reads TGCAGCGTTGAAGGGAGGAAGGGACAGGGTGTTGCGCGGGAAGGCGAGTTCTTC.

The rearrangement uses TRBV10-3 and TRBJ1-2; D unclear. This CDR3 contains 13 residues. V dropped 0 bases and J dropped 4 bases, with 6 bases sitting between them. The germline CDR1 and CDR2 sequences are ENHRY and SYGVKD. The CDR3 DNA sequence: TGTGCCATCAGTGAGTCAGCGGTCTATGGCTACACCTTC. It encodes CAISESAVYGYTF.

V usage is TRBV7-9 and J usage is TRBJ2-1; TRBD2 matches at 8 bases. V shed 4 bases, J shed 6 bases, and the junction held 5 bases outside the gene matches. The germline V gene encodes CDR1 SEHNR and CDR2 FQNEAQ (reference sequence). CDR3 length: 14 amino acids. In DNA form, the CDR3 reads TGTGCCAGCAGCTCCGGACTAGCTTCCAATGAGCAGTTCTTC. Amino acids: CASSSGLASNEQFF.

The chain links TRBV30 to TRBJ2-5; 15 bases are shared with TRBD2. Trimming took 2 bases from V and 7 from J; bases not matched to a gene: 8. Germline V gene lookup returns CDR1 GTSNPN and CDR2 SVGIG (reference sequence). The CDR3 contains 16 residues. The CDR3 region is CAWSYSGLAGGGTQYF. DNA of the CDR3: TGTGCCTGGAGTTACAGCGGACTAGCGGGAGGGGGGACCCAGTACTTC.

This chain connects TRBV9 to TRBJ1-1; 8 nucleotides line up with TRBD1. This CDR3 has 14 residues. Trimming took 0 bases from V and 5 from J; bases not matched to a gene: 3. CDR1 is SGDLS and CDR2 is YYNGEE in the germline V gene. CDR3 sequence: CASSVGQGWTEAFF. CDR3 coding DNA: TGTGCCAGCAGCGTAGGACAGGGGTGGACTGAAGCTTTCTTT.

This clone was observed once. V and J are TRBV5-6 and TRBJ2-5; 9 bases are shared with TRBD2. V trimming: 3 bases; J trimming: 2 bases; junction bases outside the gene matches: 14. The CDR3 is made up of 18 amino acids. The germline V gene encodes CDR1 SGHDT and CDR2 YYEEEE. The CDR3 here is CASSSGRLAGYLQETQYF. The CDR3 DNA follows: TGTGCCAGCAGCTCCGGAAGGCTAGCGGGGTACCTTCAAGAGACCCAGTACTTC.

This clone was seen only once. The DNA for the CDR3 is TGCAGCGTTGTGGCCGCCCGGATGACGGGCTCCTACGAGCAGTACTTC. Translation gives CSVVAARMTGSYEQYF. The gene calls are TRBV29-1 and TRBJ2-7; D is unresolved. This CDR3 is built from 16 residues. Germline loops: CDR1 SQVTM, CDR2 ANQGSEA. Trimming removed 4 bases at V and 0 bases at J, with 19 bases between.

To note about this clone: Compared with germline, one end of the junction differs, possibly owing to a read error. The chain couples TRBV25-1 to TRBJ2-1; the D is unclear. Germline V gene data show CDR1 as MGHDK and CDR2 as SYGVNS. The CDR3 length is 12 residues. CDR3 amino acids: CASSEQSRHQVF. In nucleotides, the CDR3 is TGTGCCAGCAGTGAGCAGTCCCGGCACCAGGTCTTC. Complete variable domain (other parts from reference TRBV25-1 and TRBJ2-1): EADIYQTPRYLVIGTGKKITLECSQTMGHDKMYWYQQDPGMELHLIHYSYGVNSTEKGDLSSESTVSRIRTEHFPLTLESARPSHTSQYLCASSEQSRHQVFGPGTRLTVL.

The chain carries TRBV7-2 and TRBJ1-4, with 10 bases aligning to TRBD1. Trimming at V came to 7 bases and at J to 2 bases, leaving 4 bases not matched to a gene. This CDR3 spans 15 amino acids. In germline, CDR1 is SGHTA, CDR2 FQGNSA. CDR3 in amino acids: CASTGTGATNEKLFF. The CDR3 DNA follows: TGTGCCAGCACCGGGACAGGGGCCACTAATGAAAAACTGTTTTTT. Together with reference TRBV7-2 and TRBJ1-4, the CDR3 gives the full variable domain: GAGVSQSPSNKVTEKGKDVELRCDPISGHTALYWYRQSLGQGLEFLIYFQGNSAPDKSGLPSDRFSAERTGGSVSTLTIQRTQQEDSAVYLCASTGTGATNEKLFFGSGTQLSVL.

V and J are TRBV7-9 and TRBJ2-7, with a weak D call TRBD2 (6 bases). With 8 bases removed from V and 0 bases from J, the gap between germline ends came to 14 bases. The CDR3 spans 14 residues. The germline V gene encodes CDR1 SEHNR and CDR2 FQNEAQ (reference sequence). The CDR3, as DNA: TGTGCCAGCCGAGGAGGCGGGGTCTCCTACGAGCAGTACTTC. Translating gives CASRGGGVSYEQYF.

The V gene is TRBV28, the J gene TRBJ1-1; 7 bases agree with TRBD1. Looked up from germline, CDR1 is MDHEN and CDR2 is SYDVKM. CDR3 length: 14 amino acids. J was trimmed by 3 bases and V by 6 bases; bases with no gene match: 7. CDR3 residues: CASRPYRGDTEAFF. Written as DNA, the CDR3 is TGTGCCAGCAGACCCTACAGGGGAGACACTGAAGCTTTCTTT.

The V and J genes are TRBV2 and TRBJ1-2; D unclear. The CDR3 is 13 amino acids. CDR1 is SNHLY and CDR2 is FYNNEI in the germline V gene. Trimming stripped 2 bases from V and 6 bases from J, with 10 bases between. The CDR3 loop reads CASSERGLHGYTF. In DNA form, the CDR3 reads TGTGCCAGCAGTGAACGGGGTTTGCATGGCTACACCTTC. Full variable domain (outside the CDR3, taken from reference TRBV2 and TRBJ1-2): EPEVTQTPSHQVTQMGQEVILRCVPISNHLYFYWYRQILGQKVEFLVSFYNNEISEKSEIFDDQFSVERPDGSNFTLKIRSTKLEDSAMYFCASSERGLHGYTFGSGTRLTVV.

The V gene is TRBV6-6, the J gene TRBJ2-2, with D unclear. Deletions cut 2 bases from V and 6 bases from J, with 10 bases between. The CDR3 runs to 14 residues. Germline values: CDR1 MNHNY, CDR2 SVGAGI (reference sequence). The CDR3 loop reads CASSYLPSAGELFF. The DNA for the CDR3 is TGTGCCAGCAGTTACCTCCCCAGCGCCGGGGAGCTGTTTTTT.

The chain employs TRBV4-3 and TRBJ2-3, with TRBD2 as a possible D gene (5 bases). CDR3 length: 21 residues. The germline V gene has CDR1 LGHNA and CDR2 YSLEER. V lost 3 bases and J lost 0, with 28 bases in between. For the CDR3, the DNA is TGCGCCAGCAGCCAGGAATACTCGACTGGGCGGGCACTTTTTAGCACAGATACGCAGTATTTT. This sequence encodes CASSQEYSTGRALFSTDTQYF.

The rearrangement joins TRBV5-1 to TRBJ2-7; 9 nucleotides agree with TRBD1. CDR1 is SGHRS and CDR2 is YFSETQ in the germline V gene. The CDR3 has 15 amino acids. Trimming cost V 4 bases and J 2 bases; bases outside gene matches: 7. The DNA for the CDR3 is TGCGCCAGCAGCCCGGGACAGGGTCATACCTACGAGCAGTACTTC. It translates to CASSPGQGHTYEQYF.

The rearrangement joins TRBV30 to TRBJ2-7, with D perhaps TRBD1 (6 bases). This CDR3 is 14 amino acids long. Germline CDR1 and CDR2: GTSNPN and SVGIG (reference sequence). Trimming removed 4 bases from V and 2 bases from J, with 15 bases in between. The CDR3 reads CAWMGAQGAYEQYF. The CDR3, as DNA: TGTGCCTGGATGGGGGCACAGGGAGCCTACGAGCAGTACTTC.

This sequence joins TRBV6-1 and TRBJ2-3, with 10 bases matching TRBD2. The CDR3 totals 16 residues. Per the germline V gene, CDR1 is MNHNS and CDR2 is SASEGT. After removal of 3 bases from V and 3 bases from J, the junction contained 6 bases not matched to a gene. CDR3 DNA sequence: TGTGCCAGCAGTGAGTCTAGCGGGAGTCCTACAGATACGCAGTATTTT. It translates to CASSESSGSPTDTQYF.

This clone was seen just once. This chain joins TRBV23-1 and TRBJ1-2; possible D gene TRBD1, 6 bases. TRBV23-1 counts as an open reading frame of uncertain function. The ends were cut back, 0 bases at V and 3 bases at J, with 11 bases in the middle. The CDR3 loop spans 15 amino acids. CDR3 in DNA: TGCGCCAGCAGTCAATCGTACAGGGAATACTATGGCTACACCTTC. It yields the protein CASSQSYREYYGYTF.

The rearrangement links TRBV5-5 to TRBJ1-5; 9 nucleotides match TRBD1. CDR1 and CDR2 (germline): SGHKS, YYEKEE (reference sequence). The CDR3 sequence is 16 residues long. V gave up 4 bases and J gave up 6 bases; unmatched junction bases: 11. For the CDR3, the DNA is TGTGCCAGCAGCACCGCGGACAGGGGAGGTGGTCAGCCCCAGCATTTT. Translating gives CASSTADRGGGQPQHF.

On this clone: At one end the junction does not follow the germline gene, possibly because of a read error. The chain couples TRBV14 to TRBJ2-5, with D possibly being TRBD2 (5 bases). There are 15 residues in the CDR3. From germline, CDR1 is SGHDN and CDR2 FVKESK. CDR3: CASSEERRKQETQYF. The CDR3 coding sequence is TGTGCCAGCAGCGAAGAAAGGAGGAAACAAGAGACCCAGTACTTC.

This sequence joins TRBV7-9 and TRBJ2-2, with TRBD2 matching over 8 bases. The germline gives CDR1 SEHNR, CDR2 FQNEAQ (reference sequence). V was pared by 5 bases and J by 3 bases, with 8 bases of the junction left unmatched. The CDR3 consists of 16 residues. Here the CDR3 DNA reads TGTGCCAGCAGCCCCACTAGCGGACAATACACCGGGGAGCTGTTTTTT. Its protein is CASSPTSGQYTGELFF.

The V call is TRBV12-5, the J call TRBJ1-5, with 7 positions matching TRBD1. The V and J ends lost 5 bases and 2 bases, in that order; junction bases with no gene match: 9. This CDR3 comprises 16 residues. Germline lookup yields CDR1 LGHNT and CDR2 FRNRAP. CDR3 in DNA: TGTGCTAGTGGTATCTCGACAGGGCCGGGCAATCAGCCCCAGCATTTT. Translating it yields CASGISTGPGNQPQHF.

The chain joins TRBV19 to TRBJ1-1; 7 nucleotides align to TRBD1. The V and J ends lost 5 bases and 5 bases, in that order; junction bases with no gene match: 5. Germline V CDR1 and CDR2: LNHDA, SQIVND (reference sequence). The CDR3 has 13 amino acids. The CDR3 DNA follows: TGTGCCAGTAGTTCGGCAGGGGGGACTGAAGCTTTCTTT. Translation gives CASSSAGGTEAFF.

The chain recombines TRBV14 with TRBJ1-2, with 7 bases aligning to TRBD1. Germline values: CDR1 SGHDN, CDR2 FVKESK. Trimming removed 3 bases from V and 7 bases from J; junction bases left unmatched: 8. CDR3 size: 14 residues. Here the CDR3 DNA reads TGTGCCAGCAGCCACCAGCAGACAGGGTCTGGCTACACCTTC. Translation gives CASSHQQTGSGYTF.